This T cell receptor beta chain was sequenced for a study of cytomegalovirus exposure and HLA in healthy donors. General study points: Exclusion applied to some V segments, including TRBV6-2 and TRBV6-3, as they were indistinguishable.

As for this clone: Its antigen is currently unknown.

Researchers ran the PCR with 60 Vbeta and 13 Jbeta primers. TCRdb's copy holds only in-frame clones and misses some; the assay was immunoSEQ multiplex PCR. The repertoire includes fewer than 200,000 clones, roughly 80% of them detected once, and approximately 0.8% sits in the top ten. The germline V gene has CDR1 SNHLY and CDR2 FYNNEI. Trimming took 2 bases from V and 2 from J, leaving 16 bases between them. The CDR3 is made up of 16 amino acids. Sequenced: PBMCs. The sequence was collected from a woman younger than 30 in good health and CMV-seronegative. The chain uses TRBV2 and TRBJ2-7; possible D gene TRBD2, 6 bases. The CDR3 reads CASSERRLALTYEQYF. The CDR3 DNA sequence: TGTGCCAGCAGTGAAAGGCGGCTAGCGCTAACCTACGAGCAGTACTTC.